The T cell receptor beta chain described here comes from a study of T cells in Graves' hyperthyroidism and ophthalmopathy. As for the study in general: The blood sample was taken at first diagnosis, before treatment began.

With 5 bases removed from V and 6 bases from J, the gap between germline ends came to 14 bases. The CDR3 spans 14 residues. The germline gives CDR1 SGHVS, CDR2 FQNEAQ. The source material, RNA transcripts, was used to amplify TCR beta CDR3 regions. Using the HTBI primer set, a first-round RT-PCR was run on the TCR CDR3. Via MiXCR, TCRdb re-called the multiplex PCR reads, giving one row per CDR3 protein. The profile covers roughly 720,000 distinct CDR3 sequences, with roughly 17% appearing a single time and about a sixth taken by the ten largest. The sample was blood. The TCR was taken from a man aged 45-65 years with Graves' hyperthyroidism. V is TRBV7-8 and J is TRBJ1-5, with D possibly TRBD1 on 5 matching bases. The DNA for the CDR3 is TGTGCCAGCAGCATTTTTCAGGGACTTCAGCCCCAGCATTTT. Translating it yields CASSIFQGLQPQHF.